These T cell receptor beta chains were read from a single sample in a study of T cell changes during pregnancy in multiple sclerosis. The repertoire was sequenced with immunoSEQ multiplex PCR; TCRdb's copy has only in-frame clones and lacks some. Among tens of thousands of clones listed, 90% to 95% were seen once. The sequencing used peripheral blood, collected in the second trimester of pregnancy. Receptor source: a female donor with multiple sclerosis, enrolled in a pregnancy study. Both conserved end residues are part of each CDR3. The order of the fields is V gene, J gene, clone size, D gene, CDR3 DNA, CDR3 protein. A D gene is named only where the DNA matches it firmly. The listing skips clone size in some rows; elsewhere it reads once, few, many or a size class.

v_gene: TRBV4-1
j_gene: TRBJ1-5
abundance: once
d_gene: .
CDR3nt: TGCGCCAGCAGCCAAGAAGACGTGTGGGAGAGTTATAGCAATCAGCCCCAGCATTTT
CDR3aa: CASSQEDVWESYSNQPQHF

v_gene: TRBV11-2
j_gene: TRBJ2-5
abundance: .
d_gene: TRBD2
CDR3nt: TGTGCCAGCAGCTTAGATCAGATTTCTAGCGGGATCACTGAGACCCAGTACTTC
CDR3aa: CASSLDQISSGITETQYF

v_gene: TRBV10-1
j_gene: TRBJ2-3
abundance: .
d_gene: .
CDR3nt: TGCGCCAGCAGTGACCGGCTAGCAGATACGCAGTATTTT
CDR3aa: CASSDRLADTQYF

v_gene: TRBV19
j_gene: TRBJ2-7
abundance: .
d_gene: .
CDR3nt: TGTGCCAGTAGTCTACTTTTCCGACAGGGAGGTTCGGGGCAGTACTTC
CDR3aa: CASSLLFRQGGSGQYF

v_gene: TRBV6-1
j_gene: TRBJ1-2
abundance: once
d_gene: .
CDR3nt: TGTGCCAGCAGTGAACTGGGGGGCTATGGCTACACCTTC
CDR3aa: CASSELGGYGYTF

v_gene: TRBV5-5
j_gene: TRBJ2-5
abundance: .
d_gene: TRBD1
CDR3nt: TGTGCCAGCAGCCCCTTGACTGGACAGGGCGTCATAGAGACCCAGTACTTC
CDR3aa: CASSPLTGQGVIETQYF

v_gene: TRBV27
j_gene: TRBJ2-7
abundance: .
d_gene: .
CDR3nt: TGTGCCAGCAGTTTAACAGGGCGGCCCTACGAGCAGTACTTC
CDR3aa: CASSLTGRPYEQYF

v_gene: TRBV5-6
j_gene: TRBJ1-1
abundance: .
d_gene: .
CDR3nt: TGTGCCAGCAGCTTGGGTGGGGGGGAGGGCACTGAAGCTTTCTTT
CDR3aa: CASSLGGGEGTEAFF

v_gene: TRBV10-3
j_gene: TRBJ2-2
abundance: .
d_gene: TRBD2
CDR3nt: TGTGCCATCAGCTTAGCGGGAGGGACCGGGGAGCTGTTTTTT
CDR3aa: CAISLAGGTGELFF

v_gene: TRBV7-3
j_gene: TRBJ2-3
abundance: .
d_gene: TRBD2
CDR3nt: TGTGCCAGCAGCTCAACTAGCGGGGGAGTCAGAGATACGCAGTATTTT
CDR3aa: CASSSTSGGVRDTQYF

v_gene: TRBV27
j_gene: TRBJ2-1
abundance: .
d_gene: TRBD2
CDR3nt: TGTGCCAGCATGGGCGGGAGGTCCGACAATGAGCAGTTCTTC
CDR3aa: CASMGGRSDNEQFF

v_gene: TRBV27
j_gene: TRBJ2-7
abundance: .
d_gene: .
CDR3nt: TGTGCCAGCAGTTTTGGAGGAGGGTCCCACGAGCAGTACTTC
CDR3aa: CASSFGGGSHEQYF

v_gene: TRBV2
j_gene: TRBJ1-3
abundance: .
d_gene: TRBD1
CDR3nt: TGTGCCAGCAGCCCCCGGGACAGCATATCTGGAAACACCATATATTTT
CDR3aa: CASSPRDSISGNTIYF

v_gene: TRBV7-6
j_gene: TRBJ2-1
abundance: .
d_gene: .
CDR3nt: TGTGCCAGCAGCTTAGTTGCAGACTCCTACAATGAGCAGTTCTTC
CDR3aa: CASSLVADSYNEQFF

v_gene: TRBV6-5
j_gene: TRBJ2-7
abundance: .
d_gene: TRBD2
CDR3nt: TGTGCCAGCAGCCCGGGACTATTCGAGCAGTACTTC
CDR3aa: CASSPGLFEQYF

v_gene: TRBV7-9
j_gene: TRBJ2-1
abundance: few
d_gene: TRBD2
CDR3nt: TGTGCCAGCAGCGACCTTATCGGGACTAGGCTGTTCTTC
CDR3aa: CASSDLIGTRLFF

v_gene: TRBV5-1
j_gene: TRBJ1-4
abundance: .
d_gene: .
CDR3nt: TGCGCCAGCAGCTTGGAGGGGGACCTAGAAAAACTGTTTTTT
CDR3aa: CASSLEGDLEKLFF